Listed below are T cell receptor beta chains from one sample, sequenced in a study of T cell responses to AZD1222 COVID-19 vaccine. Generated by immunoSEQ multiplex PCR, the TCRdb table keeps only in-frame clones and is missing some. The table includes under 150,000 clones, roughly nine tenths detected once. The sample consisted of peripheral blood, taken 28 days after the second AZD1222 dose. The receptors here all came from an adult who received the AZD1222 COVID-19 vaccine. CDR3s include the opening cysteine and the closing phenylalanine or tryptophan. Each record gives: clone size, V gene, D gene, J gene, CDR3 protein, CDR3 DNA. D genes are given only for firm matches. Clone size is not always given. Where it is, it says once, few, many or a class for expanded clones.

>few|TRBV2|TRBD2|TRBJ2-1
CASSATSGAGDEQFF
TGTGCCAGCAGTGCTACTAGCGGGGCCGGGGATGAGCAGTTCTTC
>.|TRBV28|TRBD1|TRBJ2-1
CASSPWGQGDHNEQFF
TGTGCCAGCAGTCCCTGGGGACAGGGAGATCACAATGAGCAGTTCTTC
>.|TRBV14|.|TRBJ1-2
CASSQGPNYGYTF
TGTGCCAGCAGCCAAGGCCCCAACTATGGCTACACCTTC
>.|TRBV24-1|.|TRBJ2-7
CATSDGSGAEQYF
TGTGCCACCAGTGATGGGTCAGGGGCCGAGCAGTACTTC
>.|TRBV14|TRBD2|TRBJ2-3
CASSKSAGGYTDTQYF
TGTGCCAGCAGCAAGTCGGCGGGAGGGTACACAGATACGCAGTATTTT
>.|TRBV30|TRBD2|TRBJ2-1
CAGTSGGPSSYNEQFF
TGTGCCGGGACTAGCGGGGGCCCAAGCTCCTACAATGAGCAGTTCTTC
>.|TRBV15|TRBD2|TRBJ2-2
CATSRPTSGRAGELFF
TGTGCCACCAGCAGACCGACTAGCGGGCGGGCCGGGGAGCTGTTTTTT
>.|TRBV28|TRBD1|TRBJ1-3
CASSSPGTGRNTIYF
TGTGCCAGCAGTTCCCCCGGGACAGGGAGAAACACCATATATTTT
>.|TRBV7-2|TRBD2|TRBJ2-5
CASNLSGSGGTQYF
TGTGCCAGCAACCTTAGCGGGAGTGGAGGGACCCAGTACTTC
>.|TRBV11-2|.|TRBJ1-2
CASSQGFNYGYTF
TGTGCCAGCAGCCAAGGATTTAACTATGGCTACACCTTC
>.|TRBV10-3|.|TRBJ2-3
CAIVLRTRPGNPAKHFEDTQYF
TGTGCCATCGTATTACGCACCCGACCCGGCAACCCCGCAAAGCACTTTGAAGATACGCAGTATTTT
>.|TRBV4-3|.|TRBJ2-1
CASSQERLSTNEQFF
TGCGCCAGCAGCCAAGAGAGGCTTTCGACCAATGAGCAGTTCTTC
>.|TRBV10-2|TRBD2|TRBJ2-1
CATQIAGGSYNEQFF
TGCGCCACCCAGATAGCGGGGGGCTCTTACAATGAGCAGTTCTTC
>.|TRBV2|.|TRBJ2-5
CASGMAGGQETQYF
TGTGCCAGCGGGATGGCGGGTGGCCAAGAGACCCAGTACTTC
>.|TRBV7-8|TRBD1|TRBJ2-5
CASRPLGQKKETQYF
TGTGCCAGCAGGCCCCTGGGACAGAAAAAAGAGACCCAGTACTTC
>once|TRBV19|.|TRBJ1-3
CASSTRSSGNTIYF
TGTGCCAGTAGTACCCGAAGCTCTGGAAACACCATATATTTT
>.|TRBV28|.|TRBJ1-4
CASSFLTGINEKLFF
TGTGCCAGCAGTTTTCTGACGGGAATTAATGAAAAACTGTTTTTT
>.|TRBV7-2|.|TRBJ2-7
CASRSDGSYEQYF
TGTGCCAGCAGATCAGACGGCTCCTACGAGCAGTACTTC
>.|TRBV2|TRBD2|TRBJ2-2
CASSVLGGRAFGELFF
TGTGCCAGCAGTGTTCTAGGCGGGAGGGCCTTCGGGGAGCTGTTTTTT
>.|TRBV6-1|.|TRBJ1-5
CASSDHIRRGNQPQHF
TGTGCCAGCAGTGACCACATACGTCGGGGCAATCAGCCCCAGCATTTT
>.|TRBV6-5|TRBD1|TRBJ2-7
CASSYRDRGAYEQYF
TGTGCCAGCAGTTACCGGGACAGGGGCGCCTACGAGCAGTACTTC
>.|TRBV12-3/TRBV12-4|.|TRBJ1-1
CASTGTLNTEAFF
TGTGCCAGCACAGGGACGCTGAACACTGAAGCTTTCTTT
>.|TRBV5-1|.|TRBJ1-4
CASSLSAGRIDEKLFF
TGCGCCAGCAGCTTATCCGCGGGACGCATAGATGAAAAACTGTTTTTT
>.|TRBV20-1|.|TRBJ2-1
CSALTLNEQFF
TGCAGTGCCCTAACCCTCAATGAGCAGTTCTTC
>.|TRBV12-3/TRBV12-4|.|TRBJ1-4
CASSLKADEKLFF
TGTGCCAGCAGTTTAAAGGCAGATGAAAAACTGTTTTTT
>.|TRBV27|.|TRBJ2-3
CASSLSPEVGQYF
TGTGCCAGCAGTTTATCGCCCGAGGTTGGGCAGTATTTT
>.|TRBV5-4|.|TRBJ1-3
CASSLEMNSGNTIYF
TGTGCCAGCAGCTTGGAAATGAACTCTGGAAACACCATATATTTT
>.|TRBV24-1|TRBD2|TRBJ2-3
CATSDPTSGVGTQYF
TGTGCCACCAGTGATCCGACTAGCGGGGTCGGTACGCAGTATTTT
>.|TRBV30|.|TRBJ1-6
CAWRRIGTVNSPLHF
TGTGCCTGGAGGCGCATAGGGACGGTTAATTCACCCCTCCACTTT
>.|TRBV23-1|TRBD1|TRBJ1-5
CASSQRGTGGRLSNQPQHF
TGCGCCAGCAGTCAACGGGGGACAGGGGGAAGACTGAGCAATCAGCCCCAGCATTTT
>.|TRBV6-6|TRBD2|TRBJ2-1
CASSYWKAGGGEQFF
TGTGCCAGCAGTTACTGGAAAGCGGGAGGTGGGGAGCAGTTCTTC
>few|TRBV5-1|.|TRBJ1-2
CASSPTGETHYGYTF
TGCGCCAGCAGCCCAACAGGAGAGACTCACTATGGCTACACCTTC
>.|TRBV28|.|TRBJ1-5
CASSFVRARQPQHF
TGTGCCAGCAGTTTTGTGAGGGCCCGTCAGCCCCAGCATTTT
>.|TRBV5-4|.|TRBJ2-5
CASSDPGTQETQYF
TGTGCCAGCAGCGACCCCGGGACCCAAGAGACCCAGTACTTC
>.|TRBV6-6|.|TRBJ1-1
CASSYVQGAATEAFF
TGTGCCAGCAGTTACGTTCAGGGTGCGGCGACTGAAGCTTTCTTT
>.|TRBV18|.|TRBJ2-3
CASSPNKVADTQYF
TGTGCCAGCTCACCAAATAAGGTAGCAGATACGCAGTATTTT
>.|TRBV29-1|TRBD2|TRBJ2-1
CSVIGLAGDSYNEQFF
TGCAGCGTAATAGGACTAGCGGGAGATTCCTACAATGAGCAGTTCTTC
>.|TRBV10-2|.|TRBJ2-7
CASSEAGQPVNSEQYF
TGCGCCAGCAGTGAAGCGGGACAGCCCGTCAACTCGGAGCAGTACTTC
>once|TRBV19|.|TRBJ1-1
CASSSGGSTEAFF
TGTGCCAGTAGTTCCGGGGGGTCCACTGAAGCTTTCTTT
>.|TRBV18|.|TRBJ1-2
CASSPPVVMGGASHGYTF
TGTGCCAGCTCACCACCGGTAGTAATGGGGGGCGCCTCCCATGGCTACACCTTC
>once|TRBV14|.|TRBJ2-5
CASSQGPPEGRTQYF
TGTGCCAGCAGCCAAGGACCCCCGGAGGGAAGGACCCAGTACTTC
>.|TRBV5-6|.|TRBJ1-2
CASSPQRSGYTF
TGTGCCAGCAGCCCCCAGCGGAGTGGCTACACCTTC
>.|TRBV19|.|TRBJ1-1
CASSRNGQNTEAFF
TGTGCCAGTAGTCGGAACGGACAGAACACTGAAGCTTTCTTT
>.|TRBV6-5|TRBD1|TRBJ2-3
CASSSGTGWYF
TGTGCCAGCAGTTCCGGGACAGGGTGGTATTTT
>.|TRBV5-1|.|TRBJ2-7
CASSLESSRTSSYEQYF
TGCGCCAGCAGCTTGGAAAGTTCCAGGACAAGCTCCTACGAGCAGTACTTC
>.|TRBV18|.|TRBJ2-4
CASSPFNPGSVAKNIQYF
TGTGCCAGCTCACCCTTCAATCCGGGCTCGGTAGCCAAAAACATTCAGTACTTC
>few|TRBV29-1|TRBD1|TRBJ1-2
CSVVRTGDGYTF
TGCAGCGTTGTCCGGACAGGGGATGGCTACACCTTC
>.|TRBV5-6|.|TRBJ2-5
CASSSRVVYQETQYF
TGTGCCAGCAGCTCTAGAGTGGTATACCAAGAGACCCAGTACTTC
>.|TRBV10-2|TRBD2|TRBJ2-2
CASSVLAGGNTGELFF
TGCGCCAGCAGTGTGTTAGCGGGGGGCAACACCGGGGAGCTGTTTTTT
>few|TRBV6-2/TRBV6-3|TRBD1|TRBJ2-1
CASSIRGQAVWQFF
TGTGCCAGCAGCATCAGGGGGCAGGCAGTCTGGCAGTTCTTC
>once|TRBV5-4|.|TRBJ2-7
CASSSDTRASGEQYF
TGTGCCAGCAGTTCGGACACTAGAGCTTCGGGCGAGCAGTACTTC
>.|TRBV28|.|TRBJ2-1
CASSFGTDSYNEQFF
TGTGCCAGCAGTTTTGGTACAGACTCCTACAATGAGCAGTTCTTC
>.|TRBV1|.|TRBJ2-5
CTSSQDGSGAQETQYF
TGCACCAGCAGCCAAGATGGGTCGGGGGCCCAAGAGACCCAGTACTTC
>.|TRBV4-2|.|TRBJ1-2
CASSQAGGGPYGYTF
TGTGCCAGCAGCCAAGCGGGCGGCGGACCCTATGGCTACACCTTC
>.|TRBV28|.|TRBJ1-2
CASSLLDYGYTF
TGTGCCAGCAGTTTACTGGATTATGGCTACACCTTC
>.|TRBV2|.|TRBJ1-4
CASSGGSATNEKLFF
TGTGCCAGCAGTGGGGGCAGTGCAACTAATGAAAAACTGTTTTTT